The 24 T cell receptor beta chains below come from one sample, sequenced in a study of cytomegalovirus exposure and HLA in healthy donors. The PCR had 60 Vbeta and 13 Jbeta primers. Here immunoSEQ multiplex PCR was the method, and the copy in TCRdb shows in-frame clones only, minus some. The profile shows 120,000 to 150,000 clones, around three quarters of them singletons. Source material: PBMCs. These receptors came from a middle-aged woman in good health and CMV-seropositive.

The chain uses TRBV28 and TRBJ2-3, with a possible D match to TRBD1 (6 bases). The CDR3 sequence is 13 residues long. CDR1 and CDR2 (germline): MDHEN, SYDVKM. V dropped 5 bases and J dropped 2 bases, with 8 bases sitting between them. CDR3 amino acids: CASSRQVTDTQYF. The CDR3 region has the DNA TGTGCCAGCAGTAGACAGGTCACAGATACGCAGTATTTT. The full variable domain, in which reference TRBV28 and TRBJ2-3 provide the parts outside the CDR3, is DVKVTQSSRYLVKRTGEKVFLECVQDMDHENMFWYRQDPGLGLRLIYFSYDVKMKEKGDIPEGYSVSREKKERFSLILESASTNQTSMYLCASSRQVTDTQYFGPGTRLTVL.

The V call is TRBV4-3, the J call TRBJ2-1, with a weak D call TRBD1 (7 bases). Trimming pared 7 bases from V and 10 bases from J, leaving 26 bases between. CDR1 and CDR2 from the germline V gene are LGHNA and YSLEER. There are 16 residues in the CDR3. The CDR3 sequence is CASTPLEGAGNGEQFF. The CDR3 nucleotides read TGCGCCAGCACCCCCTTAGAGGGGGCGGGAAACGGAGAGCAGTTCTTC.

The chain couples TRBV18 to TRBJ2-3; the D is unclear. V was clipped by 6 bases and J by 0 bases, with 7 bases between them. The CDR3 covers 13 residues. Germline-derived CDR1 and CDR2 are KGHSH and LQKENI. This CDR3 reads CASSGLSTDTQYF. DNA for the CDR3: TGTGCCAGCTCGGGCCTCAGCACAGATACGCAGTATTTT.

The gene calls are TRBV7-9 and TRBJ2-3, with TRBD2 matching over 7 bases. The CDR3 is 14 residues long. Unmatched junction bases numbered 3, after V lost 6 bases and J lost 0 bases. In germline, CDR1 is SEHNR, CDR2 FQNEAQ (reference sequence). The CDR3 DNA reads as TGTGCCAGCAGGCGGGGAGGGAGCACAGATACGCAGTATTTT. This codes for CASRRGGSTDTQYF.

This clone was counted a few times. The chain recombines TRBV18 with TRBJ2-7; 12 nucleotides match TRBD2. This CDR3 has 15 amino acids. With V trimmed by 3 bases and J by 7 bases, 7 bases remained unmatched. CDR1 KGHSH and CDR2 LQKENI come from the germline V gene. The CDR3 reads CASSPGLAGLGEQYF. CDR3 in DNA: TGTGCCAGCTCACCGGGACTAGCGGGTCTCGGAGAGCAGTACTTC. The full variable domain, its missing parts supplied by reference TRBV18 and TRBJ2-7, is NAGVMQNPRHLVRRRGQEARLRCSPMKGHSHVYWYRQLPEEGLKFMVYLQKENIIDESGMPKERFSAEFPKEGPSILRIQQVVRGDSAAYFCASSPGLAGLGEQYFGPGTRLTVT.

V gene TRBV2 combines with J gene TRBJ1-1, with a possible D match to TRBD1 (6 bases). The germline CDR1 and CDR2 sequences are SNHLY and FYNNEI. Trimming removed 4 bases from V and 4 bases from J, with 13 bases in between. The CDR3 runs 14 residues. The CDR3: CASSGGRQGTEAFF. The CDR3 bases are TGTGCCAGCAGTGGGGGGCGGCAAGGCACTGAAGCTTTCTTT.

This clone appeared a few times. The rearrangement uses TRBV30 and TRBJ1-1; 7 positions agree with TRBD1. CDR3 size: 15 residues. Germline V gene data show CDR1 as GTSNPN and CDR2 as SVGIG (reference sequence). With V trimmed by 5 bases and J by 1 base, 10 bases remained unmatched. CDR3 bases: TGTGCCTGGGGCCCTCGGACAGGAGGGAACACTGAAGCTTTCTTT. Translating gives CAWGPRTGGNTEAFF. Variable domain in full (rest from reference TRBV30 and TRBJ1-1): SQTIHQWPATLVQPVGSPLSLECTVEGTSNPNLYWYRQAAGRGLQLLFYSVGIGQISSEVPQNLSASRPQDRQFILSSKKLLLSDSGFYLCAWGPRTGGNTEAFFGQGTRLTVV.

V usage is TRBV5-1 and J usage is TRBJ2-3; D unclear. Germline assignment: CDR1 SGHRS and CDR2 YFSETQ. The CDR3 consists of 14 residues. Trimming shortened V by 6 bases and J by 0 bases, and 11 bases separated the two germline ends. CDR3 in amino acids: CASNVEISTDTQYF. The CDR3 coding sequence is TGCGCCAGCAACGTAGAGATAAGCACAGATACGCAGTATTTT.

V gene TRBV7-6 combines with J gene TRBJ1-1; no firm D call. Trimming stripped 5 bases from V and 2 bases from J, with 6 bases between. Looked up from germline, CDR1 is SGHVS and CDR2 is FNYEAQ. The CDR3 consists of 12 residues. The DNA for the CDR3 is TGTGCCAGCAGCCGTTATAACACTGAAGCTTTCTTT. Translated, it gives CASSRYNTEAFF.

V and J are TRBV28 and TRBJ1-1, with 7 nucleotides matching TRBD1. Unmatched junction bases numbered 13, after V lost 10 bases and J lost 5 bases. From germline, CDR1 is MDHEN and CDR2 SYDVKM. The CDR3 sequence is 14 residues long. This chain's CDR3 is CATKVGGAKTEAFF. CDR3 coding DNA: TGTGCCACTAAGGTAGGGGGCGCAAAGACTGAAGCTTTCTTT.

The genes are TRBV5-1 and TRBJ2-1; D is ambiguous. Trimming shortened V by 7 bases and J by 4 bases, and 6 bases separated the two germline ends. The germline CDR1 and CDR2 sequences are SGHRS and YFSETQ. This CDR3 region has 11 residues. In DNA form, the CDR3 reads TGCGCCAGCCGCGAATACAATGAGCAGTTCTTC. This sequence encodes CASREYNEQFF.

V is TRBV30 and J is TRBJ2-1; TRBD2 matches 8 bases. CDR1 is GTSNPN and CDR2 is SVGIG in the germline V gene (reference sequence). The CDR3 spans 15 residues. The J segment lost 8 bases and the V segment lost 6 bases, leaving 15 bases of the junction unmatched. The CDR3 nucleotides are TGTGCCTGCCGCCGCCGGGGGGGCCCTGGGGATGAGCAGTTCTTC. This gives the protein CACRRRGGPGDEQFF.

The rearrangement links TRBV6-5 to TRBJ1-2, with 7 positions matching TRBD1. This CDR3 spans 12 amino acids. Unmatched junction bases numbered 2, after V lost 6 bases and J lost 4 bases. Germline CDR1 and CDR2: MNHEY and SVGAGI. The CDR3 sequence is CASSDRAYGYTF. Written as DNA, the CDR3 is TGTGCCAGCAGCGACAGGGCCTATGGCTACACCTTC.

This rearrangement joins TRBV11-3 to TRBJ2-3; no clear D. The germline V and J ends were trimmed by 3 bases and 11 bases, with 9 bases remaining between them. The CDR3 is 11 residues long. From germline, CDR1 is SGHNT and CDR2 YENEEA. The CDR3 spells CASSLESEQYF. The CDR3 nucleotides are TGTGCCAGCAGCTTGGAGTCCGAGCAGTATTTT. Based on the CDR3 plus reference TRBV11-3 and TRBJ2-3, the full variable domain is EAGVVQSPRYKIIEKKQPVAFWCNPISGHNTLYWYLQNLGQGPELLIRYENEEAVDDSQLPKDRFSAERLKGVDSTLKIQPAELGDSAVYLCASSLESEQYFGPGTRLTVL.

This clone has just a few counts. The genes are TRBV27 and TRBJ2-7, with 9 nucleotides matching TRBD1. J was trimmed by 5 bases and V by 6 bases; bases with no gene match: 8. The CDR3 length is 14 residues. The V gene's germline CDR1 is MNHEY and CDR2 SMNVEV (reference sequence). CDR3 DNA: TGTGCCAGCAGAACATGGACAGGGGTAAACGAGCAGTACTTC. It encodes CASRTWTGVNEQYF.

CDR3 DNA sequence: TGTGCCAGCAGTTCCCCGGGGAGGAGCAATCAGCCCCAGCATTTT. It is translated as CASSSPGRSNQPQHF. This chain links TRBV6-5 with TRBJ1-5; no definite D call. Deletions cut 4 bases from V and 1 base from J, with 11 bases between. The germline V gene encodes CDR1 MNHEY and CDR2 SVGAGI. The CDR3 consists of 15 residues.

V and J are TRBV28 and TRBJ2-1; D gene ambiguous. Trimming shortened V by 6 bases and J by 6 bases, and 9 bases separated the two germline ends. The CDR3 is made up of 12 amino acids. CDR1 and CDR2 from the germline V gene are MDHEN and SYDVKM. CDR3 in amino acids: CASSVVGNEQFF. CDR3 nucleotide sequence: TGTGCCAGCAGCGTGGTCGGCAATGAGCAGTTCTTC. The full variable domain, completed using reference TRBV28 and TRBJ2-1, is DVKVTQSSRYLVKRTGEKVFLECVQDMDHENMFWYRQDPGLGLRLIYFSYDVKMKEKGDIPEGYSVSREKKERFSLILESASTNQTSMYLCASSVVGNEQFFGPGTRLTVL.

The chain links TRBV7-8 to TRBJ1-2; tentatively, D is TRBD1 (6 bases). Trimming left V 6 bases short and J 2 bases short, with 13 bases between. The CDR3 is made up of 14 amino acids. The germline gives CDR1 SGHVS, CDR2 FQNEAQ. CDR3 region: CASSSGGQNYGYTF. The DNA of the CDR3 is TGTGCCAGCAGTTCGGGGGGCCAAAACTATGGCTACACCTTC.

The chain combines TRBV11-2 with TRBJ2-7; 8 positions agree with TRBD2. Germline CDR1 and CDR2: SGHAT and FQNNGV. There are 13 residues in the CDR3. Losses at the gene ends were 7 bases for V and 2 bases for J; bases not matched to a gene: 4. The CDR3 sequence is CASKPAGAYEQYF. The CDR3 nucleotides read TGTGCCAGCAAACCAGCGGGGGCCTACGAGCAGTACTTC.

Comments on this clone: The sample carries other DNA sequences with the same CDR3. CDR3 residues: CASSLKVRTSTDTQYF. In nucleotides, the CDR3 is TGTGCCAGCAGTTTAAAAGTCAGGACTAGCACAGATACGCAGTATTTT. The chain recombines TRBV27 with TRBJ2-3; D might be TRBD2 (5 bases). This CDR3 region has 16 residues. V was trimmed by 2 bases and J by 0 bases, leaving 12 bases between them. Germline V CDR1 and CDR2: MNHEY, SMNVEV (reference sequence).

V gene TRBV4-2 combines with J gene TRBJ2-2, with unresolved D. The V and J ends lost 1 base and 7 bases respectively, with 4 bases between them. The CDR3 has 12 amino acids. Per germline, CDR1 LGHNA and CDR2 YNFKEQ. In nucleotides, the CDR3 is TGTGCCAGCAGCCAAGCCAACGGGGAGCTGTTTTTT. This codes for CASSQANGELFF.

This chain uses TRBV6-6 with TRBJ2-7; 7 bases match TRBD2. V gave up 7 bases and J gave up 2 bases; unmatched junction bases: 8. Germline CDR1 reads MNHNY; CDR2 reads SVGAGI (reference sequence). The CDR3 spans 14 residues. The CDR3 sequence: CASTRGGLPYEQYF. DNA of the CDR3: TGTGCCAGCACCCGGGGAGGGCTCCCCTACGAGCAGTACTTC.

V usage is TRBV6-5 and J usage is TRBJ2-3; TRBD2 aligns across 7 bases. V lost 4 bases, J lost 0 bases, and 1 base stayed unmatched. Germline V gene sequence: CDR1 MNHEY, CDR2 SVGAGI. This CDR3 comprises 14 residues. As DNA, the CDR3 is TGTGCCAGCAGTTCAGCGGGAAGCACAGATACGCAGTATTTT. The encoded protein is CASSSAGSTDTQYF.

As to this clone: Other DNA sequences in the sample encode the same CDR3. The chain joins TRBV5-1 to TRBJ1-1; tentative D call: TRBD1 (6 bases). This CDR3 region has 13 residues. V lost 0 bases and J 3 bases, leaving 6 bases between the germline ends. The V gene's germline CDR1 is SGHRS and CDR2 YFSETQ. As DNA, the CDR3 is TGCGCCAGCAGCTTGGCAGGGGACACTGAAGCTTTCTTT. Its translation is CASSLAGDTEAFF.